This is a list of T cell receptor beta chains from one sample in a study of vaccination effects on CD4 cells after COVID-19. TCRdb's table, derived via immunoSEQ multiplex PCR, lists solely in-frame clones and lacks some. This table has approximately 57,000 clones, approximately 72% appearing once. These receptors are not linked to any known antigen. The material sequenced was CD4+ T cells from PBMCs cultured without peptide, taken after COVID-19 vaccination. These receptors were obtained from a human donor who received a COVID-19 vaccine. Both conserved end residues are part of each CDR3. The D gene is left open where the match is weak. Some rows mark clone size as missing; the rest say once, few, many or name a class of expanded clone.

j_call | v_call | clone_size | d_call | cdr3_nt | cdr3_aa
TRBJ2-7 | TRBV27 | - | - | TGTGCCAGCAGCAAGCGGAGTCCCCCCTACGAGCAGTACTTC | CASSKRSPPYEQYF
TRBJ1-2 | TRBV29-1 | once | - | TGCAGCGCACAGGACAGTATCTATGGCTACACCTTC | CSAQDSIYGYTF
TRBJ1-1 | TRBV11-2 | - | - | TGTGCCAGCAGCGCAGACCCCGGGTGGACTGAAGCTTTCTTT | CASSADPGWTEAFF
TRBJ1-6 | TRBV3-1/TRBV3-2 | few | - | TGTGCCAGCAGCCAACTAGGCAGCTCCTATAATTCACCCCTCCACTTT | CASSQLGSSYNSPLHF
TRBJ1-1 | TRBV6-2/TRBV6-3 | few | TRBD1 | TGTGCCAGCAGTTCGCACAGGGGCAAGAACACTGAAGCTTTCTTT | CASSSHRGKNTEAFF
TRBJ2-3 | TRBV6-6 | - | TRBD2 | TGTGCCAGCAGGCGGGGGACTAGCGGCACAGATACGCAGTATTTT | CASRRGTSGTDTQYF
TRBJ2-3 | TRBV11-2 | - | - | TGTGCCAGCAGTCAGGAGGGATACTACACAGATACGCAGTATTTT | CASSQEGYYTDTQYF
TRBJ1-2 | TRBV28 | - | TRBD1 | TGTGCCAGCAGTCCATCCGACAGGGCGGGGGATGGCTACACCTTC | CASSPSDRAGDGYTF
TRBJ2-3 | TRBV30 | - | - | TGTGCCTGGGCCCCACTCACTAGCACAGATACGCAGTATTTT | CAWAPLTSTDTQYF
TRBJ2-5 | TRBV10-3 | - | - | TGTGCCATCAGTGAGAATTGGGGGGGCCATGGGACCCAGTACTTC | CAISENWGGHGTQYF
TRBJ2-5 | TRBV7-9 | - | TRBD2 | TGTGCCAGCAGCTTAGCGTTTGGTGGACCGCGGGAGGTGGAGACCCAGTACTTC | CASSLAFGGPREVETQYF
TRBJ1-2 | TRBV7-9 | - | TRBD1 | TGTGCCAGCAGCCCCCGACCGGGACAGGGAAGCTATGGCTACACCTTC | CASSPRPGQGSYGYTF
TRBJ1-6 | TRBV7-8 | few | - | TGTGCCAGCAGCTTAGGGGTGTGGCAGGGGAGAAGCTATAATTCACCCCTCCACTTT | CASSLGVWQGRSYNSPLHF
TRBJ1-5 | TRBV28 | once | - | TGTGCCAGCAGTCCTCACAGTAGCAATCAGCCCCAGCATTTT | CASSPHSSNQPQHF
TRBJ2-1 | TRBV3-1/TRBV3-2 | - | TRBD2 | TGTGCCAGCACCCTAGCCAAGAAGGTGTCTAGCGGAACCTACAATGAGCAGTTCTTC | CASTLAKKVSSGTYNEQFF
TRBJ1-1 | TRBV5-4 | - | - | TGTGCCAGCAGCTTGGCCGGAGGGGGCACTGAAGCTTTCTTT | CASSLAGGGTEAFF
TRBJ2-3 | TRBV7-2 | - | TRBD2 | TGTGCCAGCAGCCGGACTAGCGGAGGGTCGTGGACAGATACGCAGTATTTT | CASSRTSGGSWTDTQYF
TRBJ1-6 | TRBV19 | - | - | TGTGCCAGTAGTCTGGACCCGATGTATAATTCACCCCTCCACTTT | CASSLDPMYNSPLHF
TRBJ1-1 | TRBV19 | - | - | TGTGCCAGTAGTATGGGCAGGGCTTACACTGAAGCTTTCTTT | CASSMGRAYTEAFF
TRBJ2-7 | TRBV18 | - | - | TGTGCCAGCTCACCCAGGAGCTCCTACGAGCAGTACTTC | CASSPRSSYEQYF
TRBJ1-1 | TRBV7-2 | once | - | TGTGCCAGCACCCAAGGTGTGGGAACTGAAGCTTTCTTT | CASTQGVGTEAFF
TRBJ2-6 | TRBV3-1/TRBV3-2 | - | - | TGTGCCAGCAGCCGAGGCTCTGGGGCCAACGTCCTGACTTTC | CASSRGSGANVLTF
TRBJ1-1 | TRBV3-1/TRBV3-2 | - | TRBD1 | TGTGCCAGCAGCCAGTCAGGGGGGAACACTGAAGCTTTCTTT | CASSQSGGNTEAFF
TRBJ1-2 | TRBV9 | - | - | TGTGCCAGCAGCGTAGACGGGGTGAACTATGGCTACACCTTC | CASSVDGVNYGYTF
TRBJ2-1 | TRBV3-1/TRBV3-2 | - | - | TGTGCCAGCAGCCAAGATTCTGTCAATGAGCAGTTCTTC | CASSQDSVNEQFF
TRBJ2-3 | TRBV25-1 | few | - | TGTGCCAGCAGTGACGGGGGGCCGTTGGATACGCAGTATTTT | CASSDGGPLDTQYF
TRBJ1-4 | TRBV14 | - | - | TGTGCCAGCAGCCCGAGAGGTACAAAACTGTTTTTT | CASSPRGTKLFF
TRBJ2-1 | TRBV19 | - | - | TGTGCCAGTAGTATTATCCGGGGCCCGAATGAGCAGTTCTTC | CASSIIRGPNEQFF
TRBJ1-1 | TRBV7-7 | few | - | TGTGCTAGCAGCTTAGGGGAGAACACTGAAGCTTTCTTT | CASSLGENTEAFF
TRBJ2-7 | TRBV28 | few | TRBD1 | TGTGCCAGCAGGCGAGGGACAGTCCCCTACGAGCAGTACTTC | CASRRGTVPYEQYF
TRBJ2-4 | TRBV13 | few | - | TGTGCCAGCAGCTTACAGGGACTCCGGGACATTCAGTACTTC | CASSLQGLRDIQYF
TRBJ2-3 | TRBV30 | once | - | TGTGCCTGGGTTAGAACTAGCACAGATACGCAGTATTTT | CAWVRTSTDTQYF
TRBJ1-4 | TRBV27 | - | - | TGTGCCAGCAGTTCCCTGGAGGGGCCGCGGGAAAAACTGTTTTTT | CASSSLEGPREKLFF
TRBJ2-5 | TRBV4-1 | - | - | TGCGCCAGCAGCCCCAATTGGATTGGCACCTCCGAGACCCAGTACTTC | CASSPNWIGTSETQYF
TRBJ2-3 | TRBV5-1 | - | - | TGCGCCAGCAGCCCCGAGGACGGGACAGATACGCAGTATTTT | CASSPEDGTDTQYF
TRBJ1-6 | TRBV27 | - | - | TGTGCCAGCAGTTCACCGGACGGGTCGGTACCCCTCCACTTT | CASSSPDGSVPLHF
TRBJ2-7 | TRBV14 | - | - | TGTGCCAGCAGCCAGATAGGGACGGCCCTGGCTCGAGGGCAGTACTTC | CASSQIGTALARGQYF
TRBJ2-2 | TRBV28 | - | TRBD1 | TGTGCCAGCAGTTTATGGGGACAGGGGACCGGGGAGCTGTTTTTT | CASSLWGQGTGELFF
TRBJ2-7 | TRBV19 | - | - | TGTGCCAGTAGTCGCAGGGGCAGCTCCTACGAGCAGTACTTC | CASSRRGSSYEQYF